This is a list of T cell receptor beta chains from one sample in a study of cytomegalovirus exposure and HLA in healthy donors. This table comes from immunoSEQ multiplex PCR, and its TCRdb copy is limited to in-frame clones, with some not included. The table lists approximately 58,000 clones, roughly 94% of them singletons. Sequencing was done on a sample of PBMCs. All receptors derive from a woman aged 18-35 years in good health and CMV-seropositive. Each CDR3 is given with its conserved first and last residue. A D gene is named only where the DNA matches it firmly. Rows may omit the clone size; those that give it use once, few, many or a size class.

D	V	size	J	DNA	CDR3
TRBD1	TRBV27	.	TRBJ2-7	TGTGCCAGCAGTTACGGGACAGGGAATTACGAGCAGTACTTC	CASSYGTGNYEQYF
TRBD1	TRBV6-5	.	TRBJ1-5	TGTGCCAGCAGTTACTCGACAGGGGGTCAGCCCCAGCATTTT	CASSYSTGGQPQHF
TRBD2	TRBV7-6	.	TRBJ2-5	TGTGCCAGCAGCATCTGGACTAGCGCCCAAGAGACCCAGTACTTC	CASSIWTSAQETQYF
.	TRBV19	.	TRBJ2-2	TGTGCCAGTAGTGGTAGGGGCACCGGGGAGCTGTTTTTT	CASSGRGTGELFF
TRBD1	TRBV5-1	.	TRBJ2-6	TGCGCCAGCAGCTTGGCAGGGGGGACAGGTGGCTCTGGGGCCAACGTCCTGACTTTC	CASSLAGGTGGSGANVLTF
.	TRBV28	once	TRBJ2-3	TGTGCCAGCAGTGCCACCGACACTCCGCGTCGGGATACGCAGTATTTT	CASSATDTPRRDTQYF
TRBD1	TRBV7-2	.	TRBJ2-7	TGTGCCAGCAGCTTAGCCGGCTCTAGACAGGGGGCCGTCTACGAGCAGTACTTC	CASSLAGSRQGAVYEQYF
.	TRBV4-1	.	TRBJ2-6	TGCGCCAGCAGCCAATACATCCGCTCTGGGGCCAACGTCCTGACTTTC	CASSQYIRSGANVLTF
.	TRBV19	.	TRBJ1-2	TGTGCCAGTAGTATGGGAGGAGGCGGCTACACCTTC	CASSMGGGGYTF
.	TRBV7-6	.	TRBJ2-4	TGTGCCAGCAGTCGAAGCCTAGAAAACATTCAGTACTTC	CASSRSLENIQYF
.	TRBV13	.	TRBJ2-1	TGTGCCAGCAGCCGGGGGAAGGGCTCCTACAATGAGCAGTTCTTC	CASSRGKGSYNEQFF
TRBD2	TRBV28	once	TRBJ2-3	TGTGCCAGCAGGGCCGGGACTAGCAGAACAGATACGCAGTATTTT	CASRAGTSRTDTQYF
.	TRBV27	.	TRBJ1-2	TGTGCCAGCAGGACAGGAGGATCGGGCTACACCTTC	CASRTGGSGYTF
.	TRBV4-1	.	TRBJ2-1	TGCGCCAGCAGCCAAGATCAGGTGAACCCCAGCTCCTACAATGAGCAGTTCTTC	CASSQDQVNPSSYNEQFF
.	TRBV7-2	.	TRBJ1-3	TGTGCCAGCAGCCTTAAGGGGGGGGACTCTGGAAACACCATATATTTT	CASSLKGGDSGNTIYF
.	TRBV28	.	TRBJ1-1	TGTGCCAGCACCTTGAGAAGGGGGGAAGCTTTCTTT	CASTLRRGEAFF
.	TRBV9	.	TRBJ2-1	TGTGCCAGCAGCGTAGACACAGGGTGGAATGAGCAGTTCTTC	CASSVDTGWNEQFF
TRBD2	TRBV23-1	.	TRBJ2-3	TGCGCCAGCAGTCAATCCCAGGCGGGAGTAGGAGAGGTGCAGTATTTT	CASSQSQAGVGEVQYF
.	TRBV9	.	TRBJ2-1	TGTGCCAGCAGCGTAGCTACTACCCTCCCGGCGGATCGCGATGAGCAGTTCTTC	CASSVATTLPADRDEQFF
TRBD2	TRBV4-2	once	TRBJ2-3	TGTGCCAGCAGCCAAAGACTAGCGGGCCTCACAGATACGCAGTATTTT	CASSQRLAGLTDTQYF
TRBD1	TRBV6-5	.	TRBJ1-1	TGTGCCAGCATTGGACAGGGAGGTGGTGAAGCTTTCTTT	CASIGQGGGEAFF
.	TRBV27	.	TRBJ2-2	TGTGCCAGCAGTTTACTCACCGGGGAGCTGTTTTTT	CASSLLTGELFF
TRBD1	TRBV11-2	.	TRBJ2-6	TGTGCCAGCAGCAACCGGGACAGTATTGGGTCTGGGGCCAACGTCCTGACTTTC	CASSNRDSIGSGANVLTF
.	TRBV7-9	.	TRBJ2-3	TGTGCCAGCAGCTTTCAGGGCTCCACAGATACGCAGTATTTT	CASSFQGSTDTQYF